This TCR beta chain was found in a study of early T cells in non-severe SARS-CoV-2 infection. Study summary: Chains were unpaired, as sequencing was done on bulk RNA from unsorted whole blood. Overall study findings and caveats: Comparison of clonotypes with VDJdb favored anti-spike CD8 responses while missing private and CD4 specificities.

Individual cDNA molecules carried attached unique molecular identifiers. TCRdb re-derived calls from the 5' RACE reads in MiXCR, one entry per CDR3 protein. The profile shows 68,000 or so distinct CDR3 sequences, approximately 11% of them singletons. As to this clonotype: Antigen: not known.

The sequencing sample was made of whole blood. This receptor was obtained from an adult who was a healthcare worker with PCR-confirmed SARS-CoV-2 infection or an uninfected control (not recorded which).

The CDR3 reads CASGLGKYEQYF. CDR3 sequence (DNA): TGTGCTAGTGGTTTGGGGAAATACGAGCAGTACTTC. The chain joins TRBV12-5 to TRBJ2-7; D call uncertain. CDR3 length: 12 residues. Trimming left V 1 base short and J 4 bases short, with 5 bases between. From germline, CDR1 is LGHNT and CDR2 FRNRAP.